This T cell receptor beta chain was observed in a study of blood T cells in healthy people across ages. Extraction yielded at least 5 micrograms of total RNA per sample. This clonotype came up many times. A J-beta primer mix and a sample-barcoded 5' primer were used in a second PCR of about 7 to 11 cycles. Each of the cDNA molecules was tagged by a template-switch adaptor with 12 random nucleotides. One entry per CDR3 protein, called by TCRdb with MiXCR from the 5' RACE reads. The profile shows around 850,000 distinct CDR3 sequences, roughly 35% of them singletons. The CDR3 has 16 residues. CDR1 is LGHNA and CDR2 is YSLEER in the germline V gene. V lost 0 bases, J lost 3 bases, and 5 bases stayed unmatched.

The receptor was derived from a man between 18 and 29 years old in good health. The specimen sequenced was blood. This chain connects TRBV4-3 to TRBJ1-2; 9 positions match TRBD1. CDR3 sequence: CASSQEGTGTDYGYTF. In DNA form, the CDR3 reads TGCGCCAGCAGCCAAGAAGGGACAGGGACAGACTATGGCTACACCTTC.